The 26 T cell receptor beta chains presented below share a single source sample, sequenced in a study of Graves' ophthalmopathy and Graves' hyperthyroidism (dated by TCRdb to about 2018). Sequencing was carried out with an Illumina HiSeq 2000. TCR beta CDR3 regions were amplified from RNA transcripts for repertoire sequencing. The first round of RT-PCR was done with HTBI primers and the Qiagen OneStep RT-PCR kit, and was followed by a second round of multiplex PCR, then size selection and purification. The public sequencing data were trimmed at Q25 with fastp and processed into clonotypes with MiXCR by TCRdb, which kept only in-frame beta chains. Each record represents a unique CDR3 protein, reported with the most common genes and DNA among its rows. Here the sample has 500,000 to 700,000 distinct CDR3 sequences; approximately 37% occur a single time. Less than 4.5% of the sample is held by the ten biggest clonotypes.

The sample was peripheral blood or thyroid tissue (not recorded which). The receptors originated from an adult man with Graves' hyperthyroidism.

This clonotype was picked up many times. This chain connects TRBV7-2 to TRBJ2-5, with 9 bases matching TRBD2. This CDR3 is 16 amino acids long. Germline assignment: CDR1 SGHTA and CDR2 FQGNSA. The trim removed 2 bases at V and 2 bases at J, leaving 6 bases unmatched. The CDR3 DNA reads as TGTGCCAGCAGCTTACAGGTGCGGGGGGGACAAGAGACCCAGTACTTC. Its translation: CASSLQVRGGQETQYF.

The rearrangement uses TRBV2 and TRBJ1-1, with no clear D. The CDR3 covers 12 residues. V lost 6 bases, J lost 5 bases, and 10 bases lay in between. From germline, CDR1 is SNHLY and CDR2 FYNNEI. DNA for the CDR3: TGTGCCAGCAGGGGGATTGGGACTGAAGCTTTCTTT. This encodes CASRGIGTEAFF.

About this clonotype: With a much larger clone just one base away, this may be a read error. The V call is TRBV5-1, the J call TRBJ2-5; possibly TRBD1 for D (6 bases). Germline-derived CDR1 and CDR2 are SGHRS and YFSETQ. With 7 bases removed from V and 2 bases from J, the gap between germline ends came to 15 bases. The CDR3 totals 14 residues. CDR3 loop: CASSRQALQETQYF. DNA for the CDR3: TGCGCCAGCTCCAGACAGGCCCTACAAGAGACCCAGTACTTC.

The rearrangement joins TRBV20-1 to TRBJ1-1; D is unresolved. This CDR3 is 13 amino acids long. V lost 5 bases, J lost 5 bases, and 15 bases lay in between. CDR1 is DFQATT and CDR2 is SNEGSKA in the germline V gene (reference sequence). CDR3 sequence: CSAGALGRTEAFF. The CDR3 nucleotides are TGCAGTGCTGGAGCGCTCGGGAGGACTGAAGCTTTCTTT.

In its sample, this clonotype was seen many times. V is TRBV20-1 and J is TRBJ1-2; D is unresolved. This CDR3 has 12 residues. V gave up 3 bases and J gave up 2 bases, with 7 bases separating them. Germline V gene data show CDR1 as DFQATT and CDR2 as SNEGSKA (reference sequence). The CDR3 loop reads CSASGGNYGYTF. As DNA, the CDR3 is TGCAGTGCTAGCGGCGGGAACTATGGCTACACCTTC.

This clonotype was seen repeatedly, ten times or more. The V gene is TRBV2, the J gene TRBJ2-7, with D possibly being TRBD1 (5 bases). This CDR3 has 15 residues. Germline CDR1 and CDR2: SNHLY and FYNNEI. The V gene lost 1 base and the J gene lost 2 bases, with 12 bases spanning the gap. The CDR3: CASSEVGRVTYEQYF. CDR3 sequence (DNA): TGTGCCAGCAGTGAAGTTGGCAGGGTCACCTACGAGCAGTACTTC.

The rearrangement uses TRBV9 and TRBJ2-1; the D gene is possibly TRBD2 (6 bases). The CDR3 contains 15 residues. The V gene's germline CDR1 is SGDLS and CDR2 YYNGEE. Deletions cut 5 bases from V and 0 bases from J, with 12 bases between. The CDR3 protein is CASSDRGGSYNEQFF. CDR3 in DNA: TGTGCCAGCAGTGACCGGGGAGGCTCCTACAATGAGCAGTTCTTC.

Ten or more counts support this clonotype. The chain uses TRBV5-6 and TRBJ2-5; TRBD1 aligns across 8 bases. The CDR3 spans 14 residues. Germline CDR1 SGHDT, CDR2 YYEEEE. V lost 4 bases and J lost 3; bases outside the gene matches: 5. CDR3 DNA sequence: TGTGCCAGCAGCCGTTCAGGGGGCAAAGAGACCCAGTACTTC. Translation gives CASSRSGGKETQYF.

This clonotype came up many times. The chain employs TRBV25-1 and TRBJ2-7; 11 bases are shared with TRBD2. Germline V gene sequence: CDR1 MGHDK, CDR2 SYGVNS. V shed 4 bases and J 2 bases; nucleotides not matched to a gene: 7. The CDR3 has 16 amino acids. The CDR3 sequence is CASSGPGLAEPYEQYF. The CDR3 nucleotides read TGTGCCAGCAGTGGTCCGGGACTAGCGGAGCCCTACGAGCAGTACTTC.

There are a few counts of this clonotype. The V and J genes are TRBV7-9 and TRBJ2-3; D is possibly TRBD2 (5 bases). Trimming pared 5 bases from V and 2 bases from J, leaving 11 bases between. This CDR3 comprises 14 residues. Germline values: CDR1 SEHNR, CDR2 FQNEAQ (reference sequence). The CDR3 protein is CASSRSGSTDTQYF. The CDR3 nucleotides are TGTGCCAGCAGCCGCAGCGGATCCACAGATACGCAGTATTTT.

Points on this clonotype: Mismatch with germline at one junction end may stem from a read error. CDR3 sequence: CASSLADSGANVLTF. The CDR3 DNA follows: TGTGCTAGCAGCTTAGCCGACTCTGGGGCCAACGTCCTGACTTTC. The rearrangement uses TRBV7-7 and TRBJ2-6; D uncertain. Germline lookup yields CDR1 SSHAT and CDR2 FNYEAQ (reference sequence). The CDR3 is 15 residues long. The full variable domain, in which reference TRBV7-7 and TRBJ2-6 provide the parts outside the CDR3, is GAGVSQSPRYKVTKRGQDVTLRCDPISSHATLYWYQQALGQGPEFLTYFNYEAQPDKSGLPSDRFSAERPEGSISTLTIQRTEQRDSAMYRCASSLADSGANVLTFGAGSRLTVL.

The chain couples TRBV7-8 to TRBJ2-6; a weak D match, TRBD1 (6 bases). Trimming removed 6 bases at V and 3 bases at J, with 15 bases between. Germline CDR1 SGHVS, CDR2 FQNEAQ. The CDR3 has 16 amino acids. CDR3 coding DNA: TGTGCCAGCAGTGAAAGTCAGGGGATTGGGGCCAACGTCCTGACTTTC. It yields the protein CASSESQGIGANVLTF. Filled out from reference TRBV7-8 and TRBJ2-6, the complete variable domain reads GAGVSQSPRYKVAKRGQDVALRCDPISGHVSLFWYQQALGQGPEFLTYFQNEAQLDKSGLPSDRFFAERPEGSVSTLKIQRTQQEDSAVYLCASSESQGIGANVLTFGAGSRLTVL.

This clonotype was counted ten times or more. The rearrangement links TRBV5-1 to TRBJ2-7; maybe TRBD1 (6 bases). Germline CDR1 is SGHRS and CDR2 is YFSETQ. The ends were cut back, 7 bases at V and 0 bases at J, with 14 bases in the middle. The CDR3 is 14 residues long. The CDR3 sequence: CASGRGQSSYEQYF. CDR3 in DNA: TGCGCCAGCGGAAGGGGACAAAGCTCCTACGAGCAGTACTTC. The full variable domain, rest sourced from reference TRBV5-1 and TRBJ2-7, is KAGVTQTPRYLIKTRGQQVTLSCSPISGHRSVSWYQQTPGQGLQFLFEYFSETQRNKGNFPGRFSGRQFSNSRSEMNVSTLELGDSALYLCASGRGQSSYEQYFGPGTRLTVT.

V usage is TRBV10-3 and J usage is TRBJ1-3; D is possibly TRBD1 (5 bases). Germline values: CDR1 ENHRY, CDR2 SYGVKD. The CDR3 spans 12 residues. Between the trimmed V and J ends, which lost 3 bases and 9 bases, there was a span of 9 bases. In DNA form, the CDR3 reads TGTGCCATCAGTGATGAGGGGAGCACCATATATTTT. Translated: CAISDEGSTIYF.

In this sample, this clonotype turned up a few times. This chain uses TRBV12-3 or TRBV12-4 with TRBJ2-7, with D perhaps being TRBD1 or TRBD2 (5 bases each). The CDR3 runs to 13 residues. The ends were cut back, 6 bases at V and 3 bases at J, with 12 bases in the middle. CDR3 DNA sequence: TGTGCCAGCAGCCGGGACCCCTTCTACGAGCAGTACTTC. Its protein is CASSRDPFYEQYF.

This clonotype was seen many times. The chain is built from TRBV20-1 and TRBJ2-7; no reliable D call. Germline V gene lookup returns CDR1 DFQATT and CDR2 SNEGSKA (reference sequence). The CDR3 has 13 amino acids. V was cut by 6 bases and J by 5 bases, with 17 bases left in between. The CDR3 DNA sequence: TGCAGTGCCACCCCTGGGCAGGCCGACGAGCAGTACTTC. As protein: CSATPGQADEQYF.

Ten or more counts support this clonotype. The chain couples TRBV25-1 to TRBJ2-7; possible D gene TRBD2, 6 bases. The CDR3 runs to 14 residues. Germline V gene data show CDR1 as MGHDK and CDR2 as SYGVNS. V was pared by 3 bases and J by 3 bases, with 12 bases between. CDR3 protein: CASSDGRGFYEQYF. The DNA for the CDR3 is TGTGCCAGCAGTGATGGACGGGGGTTCTACGAGCAGTACTTC.

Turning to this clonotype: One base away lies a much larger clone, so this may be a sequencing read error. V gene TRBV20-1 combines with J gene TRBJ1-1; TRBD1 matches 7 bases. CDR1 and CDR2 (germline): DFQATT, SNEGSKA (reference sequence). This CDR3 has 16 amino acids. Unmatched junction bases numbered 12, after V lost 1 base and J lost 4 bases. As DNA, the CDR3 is TGCAGTGCTAGAGCGACAGGGAGGGGTGCGGGCACTGAAGCTTTCTTT. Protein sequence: CSARATGRGAGTEAFF.

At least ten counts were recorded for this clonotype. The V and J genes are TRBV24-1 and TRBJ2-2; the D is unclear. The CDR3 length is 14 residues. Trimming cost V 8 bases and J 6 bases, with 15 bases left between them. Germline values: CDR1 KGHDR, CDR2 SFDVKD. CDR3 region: CATTGVGLPGELFF. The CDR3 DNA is TGTGCCACCACCGGTGTTGGGTTACCCGGGGAGCTGTTTTTT.

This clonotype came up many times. CDR3 sequence reads: CSVVRGYQETQYF. The CDR3 DNA follows: TGCAGCGTTGTCCGGGGCTACCAAGAGACCCAGTACTTC. The chain joins TRBV29-1 to TRBJ2-5; D may correspond to TRBD1 or TRBD2 (5 bases each). V was cut by 4 bases and J by 0 bases, with 9 bases left in between. Germline CDR1 is SQVTM and CDR2 is ANQGSEA. The length of the CDR3 is 13 residues.

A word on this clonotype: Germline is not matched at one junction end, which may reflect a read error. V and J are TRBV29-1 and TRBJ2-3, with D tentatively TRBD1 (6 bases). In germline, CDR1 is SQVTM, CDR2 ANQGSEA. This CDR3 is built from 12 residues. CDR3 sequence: CSVVGATGTQYF. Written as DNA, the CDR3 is TGCAGCGTTGTGGGGGCCACAGGTACGCAGTATTTT.

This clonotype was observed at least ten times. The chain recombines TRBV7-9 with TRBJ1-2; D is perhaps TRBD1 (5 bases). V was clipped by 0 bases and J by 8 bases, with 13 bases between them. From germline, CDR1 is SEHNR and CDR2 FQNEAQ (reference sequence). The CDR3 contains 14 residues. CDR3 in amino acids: CASSLANSGTGYTF. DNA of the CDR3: TGTGCCAGCAGCTTAGCGAATTCCGGGACGGGCTACACCTTC.

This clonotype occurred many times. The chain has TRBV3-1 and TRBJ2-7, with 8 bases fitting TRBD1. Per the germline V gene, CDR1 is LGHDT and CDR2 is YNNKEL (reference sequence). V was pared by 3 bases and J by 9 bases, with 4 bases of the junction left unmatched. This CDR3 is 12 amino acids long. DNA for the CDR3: TGTGCCAGCAGCCATGGACAGGGTGGGCAGTACTTC. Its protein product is CASSHGQGGQYF.

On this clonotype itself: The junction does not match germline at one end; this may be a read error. CDR3 region: CASIVGWGNPPLHF. Here the CDR3 DNA reads TGTGCCAGCATAGTCGGGTGGGGTAATCCACCCCTCCACTTT. V gene TRBV9 combines with J gene TRBJ1-6; the D is unclear. Germline V gene lookup returns CDR1 SGDLS and CDR2 YYNGEE. The CDR3 loop spans 14 amino acids.

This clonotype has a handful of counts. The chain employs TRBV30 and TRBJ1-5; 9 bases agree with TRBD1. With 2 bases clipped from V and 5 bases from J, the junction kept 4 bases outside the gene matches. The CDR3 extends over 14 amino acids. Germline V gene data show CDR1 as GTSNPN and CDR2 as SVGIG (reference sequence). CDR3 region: CAWSRGQGDQPQHF. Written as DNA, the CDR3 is TGTGCCTGGAGTCGGGGACAGGGTGATCAGCCCCAGCATTTT.

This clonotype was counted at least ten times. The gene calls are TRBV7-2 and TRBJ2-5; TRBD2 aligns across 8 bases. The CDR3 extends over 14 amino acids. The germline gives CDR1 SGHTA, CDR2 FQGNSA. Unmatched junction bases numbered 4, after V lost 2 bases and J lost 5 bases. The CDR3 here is CASSLLAGRETQYF. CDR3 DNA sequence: TGTGCCAGCAGCTTACTAGCGGGCAGGGAGACCCAGTACTTC.